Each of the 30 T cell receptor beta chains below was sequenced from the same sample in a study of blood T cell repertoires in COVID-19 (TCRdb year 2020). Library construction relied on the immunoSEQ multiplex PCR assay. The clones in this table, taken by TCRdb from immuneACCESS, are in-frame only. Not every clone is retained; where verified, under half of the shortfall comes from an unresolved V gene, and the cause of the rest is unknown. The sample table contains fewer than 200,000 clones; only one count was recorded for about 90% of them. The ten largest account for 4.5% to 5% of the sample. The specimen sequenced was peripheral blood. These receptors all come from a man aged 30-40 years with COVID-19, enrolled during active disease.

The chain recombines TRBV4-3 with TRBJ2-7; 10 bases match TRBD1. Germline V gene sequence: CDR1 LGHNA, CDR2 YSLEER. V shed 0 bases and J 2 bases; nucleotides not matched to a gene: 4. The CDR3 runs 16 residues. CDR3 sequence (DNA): TGCGCCAGCAGCCAAGATATCGGACAGGGGGCCTACGAGCAGTACTTC. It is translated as CASSQDIGQGAYEQYF.

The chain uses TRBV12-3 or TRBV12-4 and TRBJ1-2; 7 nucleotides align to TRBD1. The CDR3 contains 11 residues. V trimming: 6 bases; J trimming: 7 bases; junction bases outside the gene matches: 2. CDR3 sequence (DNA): TGTGCCAGCAGCTCAGGGGGTGGCTACACCTTC. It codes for CASSSGGGYTF.

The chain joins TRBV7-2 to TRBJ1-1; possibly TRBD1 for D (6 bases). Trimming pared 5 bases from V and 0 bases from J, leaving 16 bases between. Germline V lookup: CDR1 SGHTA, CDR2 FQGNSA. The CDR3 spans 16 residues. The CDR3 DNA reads TGTGCCAGCAGCCCGCCGTCGACAGGAATGAACACTGAAGCTTTCTTT. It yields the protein CASSPPSTGMNTEAFF.

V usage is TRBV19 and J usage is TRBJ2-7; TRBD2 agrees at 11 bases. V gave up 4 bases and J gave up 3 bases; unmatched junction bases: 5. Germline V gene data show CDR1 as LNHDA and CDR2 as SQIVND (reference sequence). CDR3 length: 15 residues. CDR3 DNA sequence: TGTGCCAGTAGTAAACTAGCGGGAGAATACTACGAGCAGTACTTC. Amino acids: CASSKLAGEYYEQYF.

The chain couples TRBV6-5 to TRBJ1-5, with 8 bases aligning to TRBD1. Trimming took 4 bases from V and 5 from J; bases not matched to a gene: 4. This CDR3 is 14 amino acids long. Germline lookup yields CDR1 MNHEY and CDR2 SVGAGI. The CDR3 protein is CASSWTGRDQPQHF. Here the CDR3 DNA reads TGTGCCAGCAGTTGGACAGGGCGAGATCAGCCCCAGCATTTT.

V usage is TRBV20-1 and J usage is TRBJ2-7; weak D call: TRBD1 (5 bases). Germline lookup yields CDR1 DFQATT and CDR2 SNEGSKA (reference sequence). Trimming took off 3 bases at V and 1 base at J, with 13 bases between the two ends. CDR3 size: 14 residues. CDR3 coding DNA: TGCAGTGCTAGTTCGGCCAGGGTTTCCTACGAGCAGTACTTC. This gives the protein CSASSARVSYEQYF.

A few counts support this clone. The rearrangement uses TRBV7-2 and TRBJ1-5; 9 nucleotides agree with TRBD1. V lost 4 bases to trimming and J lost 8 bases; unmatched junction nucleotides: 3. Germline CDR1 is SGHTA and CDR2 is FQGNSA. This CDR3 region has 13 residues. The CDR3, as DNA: TGTGCCAGCAGCTGGGACAGGGCTGAGCCCCAGCATTTT. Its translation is CASSWDRAEPQHF.

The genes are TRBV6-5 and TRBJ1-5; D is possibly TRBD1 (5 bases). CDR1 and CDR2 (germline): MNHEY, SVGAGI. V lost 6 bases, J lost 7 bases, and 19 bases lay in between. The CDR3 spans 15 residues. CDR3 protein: CASRPGGGEGQPQHF. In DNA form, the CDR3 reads TGTGCCAGCAGGCCCGGGGGAGGGGAAGGACAGCCCCAGCATTTT.

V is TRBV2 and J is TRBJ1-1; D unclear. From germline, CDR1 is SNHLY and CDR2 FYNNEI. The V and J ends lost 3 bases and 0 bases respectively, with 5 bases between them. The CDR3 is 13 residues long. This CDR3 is CASSDEMNTEAFF. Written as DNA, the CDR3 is TGTGCCAGCAGTGACGAGATGAACACTGAAGCTTTCTTT.

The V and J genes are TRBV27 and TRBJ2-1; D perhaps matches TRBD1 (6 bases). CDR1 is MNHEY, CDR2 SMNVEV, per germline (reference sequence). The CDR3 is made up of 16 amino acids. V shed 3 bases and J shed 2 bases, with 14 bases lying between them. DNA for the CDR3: TGTGCCAGCAGTTTTTGGCAGGGGTTAACCTACAATGAGCAGTTCTTC. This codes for CASSFWQGLTYNEQFF.

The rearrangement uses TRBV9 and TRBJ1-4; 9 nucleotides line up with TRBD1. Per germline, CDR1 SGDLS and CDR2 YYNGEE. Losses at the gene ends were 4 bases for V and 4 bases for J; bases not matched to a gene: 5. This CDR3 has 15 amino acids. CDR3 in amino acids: CASSLQGALNEKLFF. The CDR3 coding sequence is TGTGCCAGCAGCTTACAGGGGGCCCTTAATGAAAAACTGTTTTTT.

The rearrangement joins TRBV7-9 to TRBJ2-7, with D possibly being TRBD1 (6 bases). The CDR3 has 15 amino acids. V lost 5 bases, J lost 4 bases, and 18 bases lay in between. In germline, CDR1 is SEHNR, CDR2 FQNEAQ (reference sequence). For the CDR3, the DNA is TGTGCCAGCAGCGCCGGCAGGGGAATCTCGTACGAGCAGTACTTC. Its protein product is CASSAGRGISYEQYF.

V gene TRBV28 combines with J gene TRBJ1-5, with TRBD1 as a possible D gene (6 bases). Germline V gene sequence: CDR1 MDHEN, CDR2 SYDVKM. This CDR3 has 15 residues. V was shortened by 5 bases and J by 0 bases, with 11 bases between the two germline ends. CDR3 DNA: TGTGCCAGCAGTAGGACAGATTATAGCAATCAGCCCCAGCATTTT. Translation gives CASSRTDYSNQPQHF.

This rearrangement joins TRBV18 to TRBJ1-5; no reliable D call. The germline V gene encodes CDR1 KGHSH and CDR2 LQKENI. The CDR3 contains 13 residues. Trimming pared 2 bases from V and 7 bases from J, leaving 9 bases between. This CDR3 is CASSPGQRQPQHF. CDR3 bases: TGTGCCAGCTCACCAGGTCAGCGACAGCCCCAGCATTTT.

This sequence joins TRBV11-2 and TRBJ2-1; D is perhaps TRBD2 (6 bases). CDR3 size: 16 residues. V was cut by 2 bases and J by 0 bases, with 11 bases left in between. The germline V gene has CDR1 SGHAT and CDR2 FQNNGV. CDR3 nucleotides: TGTGCCAGCAGCTTACACGGGGGTAGCTCCTACAATGAGCAGTTCTTC. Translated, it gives CASSLHGGSSYNEQFF.

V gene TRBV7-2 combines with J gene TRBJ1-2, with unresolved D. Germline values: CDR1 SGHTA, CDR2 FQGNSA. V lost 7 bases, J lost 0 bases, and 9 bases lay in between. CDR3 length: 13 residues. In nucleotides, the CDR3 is TGTGCCAGCAAAGTCACAGCTAACTATGGCTACACCTTC. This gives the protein CASKVTANYGYTF.

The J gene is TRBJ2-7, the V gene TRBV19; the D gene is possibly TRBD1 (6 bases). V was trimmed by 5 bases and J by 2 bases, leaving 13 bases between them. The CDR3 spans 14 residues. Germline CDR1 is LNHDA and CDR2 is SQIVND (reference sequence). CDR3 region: CASSPWTVPYEQYF. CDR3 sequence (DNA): TGTGCCAGTAGTCCTTGGACAGTTCCCTACGAGCAGTACTTC.

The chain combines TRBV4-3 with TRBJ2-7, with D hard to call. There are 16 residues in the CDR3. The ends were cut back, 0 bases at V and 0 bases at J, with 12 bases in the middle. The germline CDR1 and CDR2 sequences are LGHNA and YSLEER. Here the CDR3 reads CASSQEAFGRSYEQYF. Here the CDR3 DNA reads TGCGCCAGCAGCCAAGAGGCCTTTGGTCGCTCCTACGAGCAGTACTTC.

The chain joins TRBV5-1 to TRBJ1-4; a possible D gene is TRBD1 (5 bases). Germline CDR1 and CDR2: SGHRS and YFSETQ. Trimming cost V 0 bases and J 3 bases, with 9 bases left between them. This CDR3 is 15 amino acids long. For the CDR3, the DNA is TGCGCCAGCAGCTTGGAGGGGTCTGCTAATGAAAAACTGTTTTTT. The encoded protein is CASSLEGSANEKLFF.

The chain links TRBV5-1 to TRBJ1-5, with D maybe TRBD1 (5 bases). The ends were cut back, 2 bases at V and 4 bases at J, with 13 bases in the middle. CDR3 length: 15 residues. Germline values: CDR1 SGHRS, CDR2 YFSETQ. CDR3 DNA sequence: TGCGCCAGCAGCTTAGGGGCAGGAGCTAATCAGCCCCAGCATTTT. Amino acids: CASSLGAGANQPQHF.

In DNA form, the CDR3 reads TGTGCCAGCAGTGAATATGTAGGGGTGGGCACTGAAGCTTTCTTT. As protein: CASSEYVGVGTEAFF. The chain uses TRBV25-1 and TRBJ1-1, with D perhaps matching TRBD1 (5 bases). The V gene's germline CDR1 is MGHDK and CDR2 SYGVNS. V was trimmed by 0 bases and J by 4 bases, leaving 12 bases between them. The CDR3 runs to 15 residues.

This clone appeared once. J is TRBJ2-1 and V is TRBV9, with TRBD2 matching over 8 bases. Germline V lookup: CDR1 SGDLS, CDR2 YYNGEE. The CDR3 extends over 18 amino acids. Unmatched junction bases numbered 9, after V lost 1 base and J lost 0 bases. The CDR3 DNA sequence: TGTGCCAGCAGCGTATTCCCTGGACTAGCACTCTCCTACAATGAGCAGTTCTTC. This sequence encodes CASSVFPGLALSYNEQFF. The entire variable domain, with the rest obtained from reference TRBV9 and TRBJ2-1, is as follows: DSGVTQTPKHLITATGQRVTLRCSPRSGDLSVYWYQQSLDQGLQFLIQYYNGEERAKGNILERFSAQQFPDLHSELNLSSLELGDSALYFCASSVFPGLALSYNEQFFGPGTRLTVL.

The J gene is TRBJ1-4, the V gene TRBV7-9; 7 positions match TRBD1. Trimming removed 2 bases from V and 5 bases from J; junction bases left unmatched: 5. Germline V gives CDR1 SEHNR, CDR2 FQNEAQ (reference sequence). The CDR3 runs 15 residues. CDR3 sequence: CASSLRGQTNEKLFF. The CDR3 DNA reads TGTGCCAGCAGCTTACGGGGACAGACAAATGAAAAACTGTTTTTT.

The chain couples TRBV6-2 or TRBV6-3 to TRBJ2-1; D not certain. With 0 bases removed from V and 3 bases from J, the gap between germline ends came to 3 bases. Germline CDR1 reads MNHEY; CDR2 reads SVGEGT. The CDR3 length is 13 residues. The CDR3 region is CASSYSRYNEQFF. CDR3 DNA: TGTGCCAGCAGTTACTCTCGCTACAATGAGCAGTTCTTC.

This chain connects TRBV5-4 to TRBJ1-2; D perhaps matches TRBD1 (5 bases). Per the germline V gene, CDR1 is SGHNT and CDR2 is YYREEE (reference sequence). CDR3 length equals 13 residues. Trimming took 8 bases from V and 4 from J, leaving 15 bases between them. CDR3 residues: CASPSQGGYGYTF. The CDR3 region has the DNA TGTGCCAGTCCCTCCCAGGGAGGCTATGGCTACACCTTC. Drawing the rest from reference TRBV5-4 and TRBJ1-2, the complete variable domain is ETGVTQSPTHLIKTRGQQVTLRCSSQSGHNTVSWYQQALGQGPQFIFQYYREEENGRGNFPPRFSGLQFPNYSSELNVNALELDDSALYLCASPSQGGYGYTFGSGTRLTVV.

CDR3 region: CASSLSHGSADTQYF. Written as DNA, the CDR3 is TGTGCCAGCAGTTTATCGCATGGTAGCGCAGATACGCAGTATTTT. The chain carries TRBV27 and TRBJ2-3; D is possibly TRBD2 (5 bases). V lost 0 bases to trimming and J lost 4 bases, with 11 bases between them. CDR3 size: 15 residues. Germline assignment: CDR1 MNHEY and CDR2 SMNVEV (reference sequence).

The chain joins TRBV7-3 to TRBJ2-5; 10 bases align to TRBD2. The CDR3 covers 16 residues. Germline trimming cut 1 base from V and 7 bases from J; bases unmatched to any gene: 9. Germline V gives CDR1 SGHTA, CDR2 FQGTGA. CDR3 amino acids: CASSLSGLAGDGTQYF. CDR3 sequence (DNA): TGTGCCAGCAGCTTAAGTGGGCTAGCGGGGGACGGGACCCAGTACTTC.

DNA of the CDR3: TGTGCCAGCAGCTCTCCGGGACAGGGGTTGTGGCAAAGGGCTTTCTTT. Its translation is CASSSPGQGLWQRAFF. This chain joins TRBV7-2 and TRBJ1-1; 10 nucleotides align to TRBD1. Germline V lookup: CDR1 SGHTA, CDR2 FQGNSA. There are 16 residues in the CDR3. The V gene end was trimmed by 4 bases and the J gene end by 11 bases; junction bases not matched to a gene: 16.

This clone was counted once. Here the CDR3 reads CASSERRIHTDTQYF. In DNA, the CDR3 is TGTGCCAGCAGTGAAAGGCGGATACACACAGATACGCAGTATTTT. V usage is TRBV6-1 and J usage is TRBJ2-3; no clear D. The ends were cut back, 2 bases at V and 2 bases at J, with 11 bases in the middle. Germline V gene sequence: CDR1 MNHNS, CDR2 SASEGT. CDR3 size: 15 residues.

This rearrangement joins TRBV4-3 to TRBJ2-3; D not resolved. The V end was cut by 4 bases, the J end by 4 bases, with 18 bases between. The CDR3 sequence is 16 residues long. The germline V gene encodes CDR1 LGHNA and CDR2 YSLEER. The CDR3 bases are TGCGCCAGCAGCCTACAGTTCGCGTTCCGCCCAGATACGCAGTATTTT. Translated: CASSLQFAFRPDTQYF.